This T cell receptor (beta chain) came from a study of CD8+CD57+ T cells in acquired aplastic anemia. Germline CDR1 reads DFQATT; CDR2 reads SNEGSKA (reference sequence). J gave up 7 bases and V 3 bases, and 6 bases lay outside the gene matches. The CDR3 totals 15 residues. TCR beta VDJ combinations and CDR3 sequences were profiled from genomic DNA. One entry per CDR3 protein, called by TCRdb with MiXCR from the reads. The sample shows 90,000 to 120,000 distinct CDR3 sequences, 40% to 60% of them seen only once. The rearrangement uses TRBV20-1 and TRBJ1-6; TRBD1 agrees at 10 bases. Sequencing was done on a sample of sorted CD4+, CD8+, or CD8+CD57+ T cells (not recorded which) from PBMCs. The clonotype was recovered from a human donor in good health, serving as a control. CDR3 DNA sequence: TGCAGTGCTAGCCCGACAGGGGGCATGAATTCACCCCTCCACTTT. Translating it yields CSASPTGGMNSPLHF.